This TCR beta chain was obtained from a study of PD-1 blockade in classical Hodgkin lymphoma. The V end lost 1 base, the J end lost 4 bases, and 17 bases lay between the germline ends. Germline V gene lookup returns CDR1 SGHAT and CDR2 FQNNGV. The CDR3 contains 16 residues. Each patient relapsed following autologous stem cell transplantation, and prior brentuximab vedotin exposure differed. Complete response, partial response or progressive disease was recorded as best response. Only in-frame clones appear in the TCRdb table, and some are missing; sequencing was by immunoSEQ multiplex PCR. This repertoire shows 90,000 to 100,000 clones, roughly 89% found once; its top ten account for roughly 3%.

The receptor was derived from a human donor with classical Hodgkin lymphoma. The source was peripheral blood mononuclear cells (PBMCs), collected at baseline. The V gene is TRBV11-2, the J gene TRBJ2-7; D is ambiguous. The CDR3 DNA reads TGTGCCAGCAGCTTAGTGGGTCCCCCTTTGCAATACGAGCAGTACTTC. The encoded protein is CASSLVGPPLQYEQYF.